The sequence of this T cell receptor (beta chain) was determined in a study of T-cell memory formation after mild COVID-19. As for the study in general: In these data, TCR clusters were largely donor specific.

There are a few counts of this clonotype. The antigen is not known. General study points: Day 15 to 85 contractors were CD4/CD8 balanced; later expanders leaned CD4+. Shrinking CD4+ clones resided mostly in CM and EM, and CD8+ ones in EMRA. Whether second-wave clones peaking at day 37 were SARS-CoV-2 specific went unconfirmed.

Per germline, CDR1 SGHRS and CDR2 YFSETQ. CDR3 length: 15 amino acids. J was trimmed by 0 bases and V by 0 bases; bases with no gene match: 2. TCRdb ran MiXCR on the 5' RACE reads and lists one entry per CDR3 protein. The sample consists of approximately 65,000 distinct CDR3 sequences, over 15% of them appearing once. This TCR was recovered from an adult woman who had mild COVID-19 (a few samples of this study predate the infection). Cell type and time point are not known. The sample taken for sequencing was PBMCs or a T cell subset sorted from them (not recorded which). The V gene is TRBV5-1, the J gene TRBJ2-5, with 7 bases matching TRBD1. The CDR3, as DNA: TGCGCCAGCAGCTTGGGGACAGGAGACCAAGAGACCCAGTACTTC. It translates to CASSLGTGDQETQYF.